This is a list of T cell receptor beta chains from one sample in a study of response to subunit inactivated influenza vaccine. One entry per CDR3 protein, called by TCRdb with MiXCR from the RT-PCR reads. In the table there are roughly 700,000 distinct CDR3 sequences, roughly 14% of which are singletons. The sequencing used PBMCs from blood, collected less than 15 days before vaccination. These receptors all come from a man in his forties or fifties who received an inactivated influenza vaccine. Both conserved end residues are part of each CDR3. D genes are given only for firm matches.

d_call,v_call,cdr3_aa
.,TRBV3-1,CASSPTGQINYEQYF
TRBD1,TRBV7-2,CASSSDRASNQPQHF
TRBD2,TRBV12-3/TRBV12-4,CASTPGGHGTDTQYF
.,TRBV5-1,CASGKQGITYEQYF
.,TRBV29-1,CSVYGGLAFF
TRBD1,TRBV20-1,CSASRGQSYNEQFF
.,TRBV4-3,CASSQDRAALYEQYF
.,TRBV7-6,CASSLVASQQETQYF
.,TRBV6-2/TRBV6-3,CASSHGEFNQPQHF
.,TRBV7-9,CASSLALGAPNEQFF
.,TRBV20-1,CSARDPGRRSTDTQYF
TRBD2,TRBV10-3,CAISVTSGDNEQFF
TRBD1,TRBV4-2,CASSRGTGINTGELFF
.,TRBV10-1,CASRDGTKQFF
TRBD2,TRBV5-1,CASSLGSGGGAYNEQFF
.,TRBV28,CASSFFGTQYF
.,TRBV7-9,CASSPGSLLTEQFF
.,TRBV28,CASSSPSGVSGNTIYF
.,TRBV2,CASHVAGGQPQHF
TRBD2,TRBV14,CASSTWTSAYNEQFF
TRBD1,TRBV6-1,CASSEVGQGFKNIQYF
TRBD1,TRBV10-3,CAISETSGGAFSGANVLTF
TRBD2,TRBV12-3/TRBV12-4,CASSSGRTYEQYF
.,TRBV2,CASRLTEGYTGELFF
.,TRBV5-6,CASRLRGTQYF
TRBD1,TRBV6-1,CASSIHGQGEAFF
.,TRBV30,CAWSVQIGTRTYEQYF
TRBD2,TRBV20-1,CSAPRGGSSTDTQYF
TRBD1,TRBV28,CASSLLRQGLRSYEQYF
.,TRBV29-1,CSVDRAGWTQYF
.,TRBV27,CASSTPRNEQFF